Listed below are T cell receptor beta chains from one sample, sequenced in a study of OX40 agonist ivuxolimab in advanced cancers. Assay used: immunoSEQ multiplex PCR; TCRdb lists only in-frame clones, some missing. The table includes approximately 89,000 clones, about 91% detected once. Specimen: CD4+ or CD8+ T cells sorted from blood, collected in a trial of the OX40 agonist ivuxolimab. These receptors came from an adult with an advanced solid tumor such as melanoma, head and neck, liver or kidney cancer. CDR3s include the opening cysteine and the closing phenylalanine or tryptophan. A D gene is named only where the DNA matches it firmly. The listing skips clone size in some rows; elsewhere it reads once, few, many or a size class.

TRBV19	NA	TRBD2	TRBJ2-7	TGTGCCAGTAGTATTCCTAGCGGGCCCACGACCTACGAGCAGTACTTC	CASSIPSGPTTYEQYF
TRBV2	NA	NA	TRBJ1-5	TGTGCCAGCAGTCTTCAGAACCTTAGCAATCAGCCCCAGCATTTT	CASSLQNLSNQPQHF
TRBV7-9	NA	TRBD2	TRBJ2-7	TGTGCCAGCAGCTTAGGAGCGGGACTCTCCTACGAGCAGTACTTC	CASSLGAGLSYEQYF
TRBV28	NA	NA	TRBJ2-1	TGTGCCAGCAGTTTATCCGCAGGCTACAATGAGCAGTTCTTC	CASSLSAGYNEQFF
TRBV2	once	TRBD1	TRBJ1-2	TGTGCCAGCAGTGGGGGACAGACCCCCGATGGCTACACCTTC	CASSGGQTPDGYTF
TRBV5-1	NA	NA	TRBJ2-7	TGCGCCAGCAGCTTGGCCGTAGACAGCGAGCAGTACTTC	CASSLAVDSEQYF
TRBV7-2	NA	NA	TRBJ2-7	TGTGCCAGCAGCCAGGACAGTAGAGTCTACGAGCAGTACTTC	CASSQDSRVYEQYF
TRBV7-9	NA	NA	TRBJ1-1	TGTGCCAGCAGCTACCCCGGGTTACAGGGAGGAGCTTTCTTT	CASSYPGLQGGAFF
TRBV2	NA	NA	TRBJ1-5	TGTGCCAGCAACGGTTTTAGCAATCAGCCCCAGCATTTT	CASNGFSNQPQHF
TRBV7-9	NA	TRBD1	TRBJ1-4	TGTGCCAGCAGCGCAATGACAGGGGGCGGAATGCGATCCGAAAAACTGTTTTTT	CASSAMTGGGMRSEKLFF
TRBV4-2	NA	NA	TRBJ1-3	TGTGCCAGCAGCCGCCGACAGCCCTCTGGAAACACCATATATTTT	CASSRRQPSGNTIYF
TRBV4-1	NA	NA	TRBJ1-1	TGCGCCAGCAGCCAAGATTTCAGGGTTCTCCTTGAAGCTTTCTTT	CASSQDFRVLLEAFF
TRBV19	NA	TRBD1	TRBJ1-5	TGTGCCAGTAGTATTGGACAGGGGAACCAGCCCCAGCATTTT	CASSIGQGNQPQHF
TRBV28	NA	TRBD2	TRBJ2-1	TGTGCCAGCAGGAGAAGGGGACTACCCACTAGCTACAATGAGCAGTTCTTC	CASRRRGLPTSYNEQFF
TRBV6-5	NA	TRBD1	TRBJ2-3	TGTGCCAGCAGAACAGGGGGGACGCAGTATTTT	CASRTGGTQYF
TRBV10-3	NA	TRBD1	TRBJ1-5	TGTGCCATCAGTGACTTTGGACAGGCCTACGGGCCCCAGCATTTT	CAISDFGQAYGPQHF
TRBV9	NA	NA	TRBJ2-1	TGTGCCAGCAGCGTGGGGAGGACCAATGAGCAGTTCTTC	CASSVGRTNEQFF
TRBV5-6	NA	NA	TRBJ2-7	TGTGCCAGCAGCCTGGGCCAACCCGAGCAGTACTTC	CASSLGQPEQYF
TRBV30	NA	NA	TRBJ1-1	TGTGCCTGGAGTCGAGGAAAAATCACATTGAACACTGAAGCTTTCTTT	CAWSRGKITLNTEAFF
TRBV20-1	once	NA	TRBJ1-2	TGCAGTGCTAGAACACAGGATGGCTACACCTTC	CSARTQDGYTF
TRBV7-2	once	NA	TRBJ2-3	TGTGCCAGCAGCTTAAGGTGGGCTGGGGCGTTCACAGATACGCAGTATTTT	CASSLRWAGAFTDTQYF
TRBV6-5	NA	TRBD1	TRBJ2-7	TGTGCCAGCAGGTTGGACAGGGGCTCCTACGAGCAGTACTTC	CASRLDRGSYEQYF
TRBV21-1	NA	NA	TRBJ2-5	TGTGCCAGCAGCAAAGTTCGCTTTTGGGACGGGAAAGAGACCCAGTACTTC	CASSKVRFWDGKETQYF
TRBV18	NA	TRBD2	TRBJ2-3	TGTGCCAGCTCACCAACTAGCGGCAGGGGAGATACGCAGTATTTT	CASSPTSGRGDTQYF
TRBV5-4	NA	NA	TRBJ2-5	TGTGCCAGCAGCTCGACACCGGAGGGGACCCAGTACTTC	CASSSTPEGTQYF